These 24 T cell receptor beta chains originate from one sample sequenced in a study of T cells after yellow fever vaccination. From the 5' RACE reads, TCRdb called clonotypes with MiXCR, one entry per CDR3 protein. Of about 32,000 distinct CDR3 sequences in the sample, 5% to 8.5% were seen once. Material: PBMCs, either bulk or a sorted T-cell subset (CD4+, CD8+, memory, or dextramer-sorted; not recorded which), obtained on the day of the first yellow fever vaccination. These receptor sequences come from a man between 18 and 35 years old who received the YFV17D yellow fever vaccine.

Ten or more counts support this clonotype. V is TRBV6-1 and J is TRBJ2-7; D perhaps matches TRBD1 (6 bases). The V gene lost 8 bases and the J gene lost 3 bases, with 23 bases spanning the gap. The germline gives CDR1 MNHNS, CDR2 SASEGT. This CDR3 has 16 amino acids. The CDR3 reads CASSRSEGVRFYEQYV. The CDR3 bases are TGTGCCAGCTCCCGGAGTGAGGGGGTGAGGTTCTACGAGCAGTACGTC.

The J gene is TRBJ2-7, the V gene TRBV6-1; D is uncertain. V was shortened by 7 bases and J by 6 bases, with 13 bases between the two germline ends. Germline assignment: CDR1 MNHNS and CDR2 SASEGT. The CDR3 is made up of 12 amino acids. In nucleotides, the CDR3 is TGTGCCAGCACCAACCCCGGACGCGAGCAGTACGTC. Its translation: CASTNPGREQYV.

The DNA of the CDR3 is TGTGCCAGCAGTGATGGGACAGGGGTAAATAGCACAGATACGCAGTATTTT. Protein sequence: CASSDGTGVNSTDTQYF. The V gene is TRBV2, the J gene TRBJ2-3; 10 nucleotides align to TRBD1. The length of the CDR3 is 17 residues. Germline-derived CDR1 and CDR2 are SNHLY and FYNNEI. V gave up 3 bases and J gave up 0 bases; unmatched junction bases: 6.

This clonotype was seen more than once but under ten times. This sequence joins TRBV20-1 and TRBJ1-3, with TRBD1 as a possible D gene (6 bases). Germline loops: CDR1 DFQATT, CDR2 SNEGSKA (reference sequence). This CDR3 comprises 15 residues. Between the trimmed V and J ends, which lost 2 bases and 0 bases, there was a span of 11 bases. The CDR3 sequence is CSARKTGFSGNTIYF. For the CDR3, the DNA is TGCAGTGCTAGAAAAACAGGGTTCTCTGGAAACACCATATATTTT.

This clonotype was observed many times. The chain is built from TRBV6-1 and TRBJ2-7; unclear D gene. The CDR3 spans 13 residues. The germline V gene has CDR1 MNHNS and CDR2 SASEGT. With 5 bases removed from V and 6 bases from J, the gap between germline ends came to 14 bases. CDR3 residues: CASSPRIEAEQYV. DNA of the CDR3: TGTGCCAGCAGTCCGCGGATTGAAGCCGAGCAGTACGTC.

There are many counts of this clonotype. V is TRBV7-9 and J is TRBJ2-2, with a possible D match to TRBD2 (6 bases). From germline, CDR1 is SEHNR and CDR2 FQNEAQ (reference sequence). V gave up 3 bases and J gave up 2 bases, with 10 bases separating them. This CDR3 is built from 15 residues. CDR3 in amino acids: CASSFWGLNTGELFF. CDR3 sequence (DNA): TGTGCCAGCAGCTTTTGGGGACTTAACACCGGGGAGCTGTTTTTT.

The chain is built from TRBV4-3 and TRBJ1-2; 7 bases are shared with TRBD1. CDR1 is LGHNA, CDR2 YSLEER, per germline. Trimming took 1 base from V and 8 from J; bases not matched to a gene: 7. This CDR3 is built from 14 residues. The CDR3 protein is CASSQVPRGGGYTF. CDR3 bases: TGCGCCAGCAGCCAAGTGCCCAGGGGGGGCGGCTACACCTTC.

This clonotype occurred many times. The chain carries TRBV18 and TRBJ1-2; D is unclear. CDR3 size: 15 residues. Trimming removed 0 bases at V and 4 bases at J, with 12 bases between. CDR1 KGHSH and CDR2 LQKENI come from the germline V gene. The CDR3 region has the DNA TGTGCCAGCTCACCACCGTCTAGCAACTCCTATGGCTACACCTTC. It yields the protein CASSPPSSNSYGYTF.

The sample holds many counts of this clonotype. Here the CDR3 reads CASSKVEGTYSNQPQHF. CDR3 in DNA: TGTGCCAGCAGCAAGGTGGAGGGGACTTATAGCAATCAGCCCCAGCATTTT. The chain combines TRBV7-8 with TRBJ1-5, with D maybe TRBD1 (5 bases). The V and J ends lost 5 bases and 0 bases respectively, with 17 bases between them. Per the germline V gene, CDR1 is SGHVS and CDR2 is FQNEAQ. CDR3 size: 17 residues.

Ten or more counts support this clonotype. The J gene is TRBJ2-5, the V gene TRBV6-5; D gene ambiguous. Germline V gene data show CDR1 as MNHEY and CDR2 as SVGAGI. This CDR3 has 13 amino acids. Trimming left V 4 bases short and J 5 bases short, with 11 bases between. DNA for the CDR3: TGTGCCAGCAGTTCAAACATTAAGGAGACCCAGTACTTC. As protein: CASSSNIKETQYF.

The table lists this clonotype with many counts. The chain joins TRBV5-4 to TRBJ2-2, with 8 bases fitting TRBD1. The CDR3 is 16 amino acids. The ends lost 0 bases at V and 4 bases at J; junction bases unmatched: 5. CDR1 is SGHNT, CDR2 YYREEE, per germline (reference sequence). CDR3: CASSLGQGKITGELFF. CDR3 DNA sequence: TGTGCCAGCAGCTTGGGACAGGGGAAAATCACCGGGGAGCTGTTTTTT.

This clonotype was picked up many times. The chain employs TRBV18 and TRBJ2-7; D gene unclear. Deletions cut 6 bases from V and 2 bases from J, with 11 bases between. The CDR3 extends over 13 amino acids. Germline V gene lookup returns CDR1 KGHSH and CDR2 LQKENI. The CDR3 is CASSETSTYEQYF. The CDR3 nucleotides are TGTGCCAGCTCGGAAACTTCTACCTACGAGCAGTACTTC.

This clonotype occurred a few times. V is TRBV6-5 and J is TRBJ1-6; the D is unclear. The germline V gene encodes CDR1 MNHEY and CDR2 SVGAGI. The V end lost 2 bases, the J end lost 2 bases, and 7 bases lay between the germline ends. The CDR3 totals 15 residues. CDR3 bases: TGTGCCAGCAGTTACCCGTTCGCCTATAATTCACCCCTCCACTTT. The encoded protein is CASSYPFAYNSPLHF.

V is TRBV7-7 and J is TRBJ2-5; 9 bases align to TRBD2. V lost 1 base to trimming and J lost 5 bases; unmatched junction nucleotides: 8. In germline, CDR1 is SSHAT, CDR2 FNYEAQ (reference sequence). The CDR3 is 16 residues long. CDR3 DNA sequence: TGTGCCAGCAGCTTAGATCTGGCGGGGGGGGGCGAGACCCAGTACTTC. This sequence encodes CASSLDLAGGGETQYF.

There are a few counts of this clonotype. The chain joins TRBV6-2 or TRBV6-3 to TRBJ1-5; 7 bases match TRBD1. V dropped 6 bases and J dropped 2; count of bases not matched to a gene: 13. CDR1 is MNHEY, CDR2 SVGEGT, per germline. CDR3 length equals 17 residues. The CDR3 reads CASRTRTGLKGNQPQHF. CDR3 bases: TGTGCCAGCAGAACCCGGACAGGACTAAAGGGCAATCAGCCCCAGCATTTT.

This clonotype was seen at least ten times. The chain uses TRBV4-2 and TRBJ1-5, with TRBD1 as a possible D gene (5 bases). The CDR3 is 14 amino acids. CDR1 LGHNA and CDR2 YNFKEQ come from the germline V gene. V was shortened by 0 bases and J by 7 bases, with 10 bases between the two germline ends. DNA for the CDR3: TGTGCCAGCAGCCAAGAGTGGGGCGGCCAGCCCCAGCATTTT. It codes for CASSQEWGGQPQHF.

In its sample, this clonotype was seen many times. V is TRBV5-1 and J is TRBJ1-1; D call uncertain. With 1 base removed from V and 2 bases from J, the gap between germline ends came to 9 bases. Germline V gene lookup returns CDR1 SGHRS and CDR2 YFSETQ. The CDR3 runs to 14 residues. The CDR3 DNA follows: TGCGCCAGCAGCTTGACAGTTCCTAACACTGAAGCTTTCTTT. It is translated as CASSLTVPNTEAFF.

This clonotype was recorded many times. The chain links TRBV28 to TRBJ2-7; 10 bases map to TRBD1. This CDR3 contains 17 residues. V dropped 6 bases and J dropped 2; count of bases not matched to a gene: 13. Germline V gives CDR1 MDHEN, CDR2 SYDVKM. The chain's CDR3 is CASSLPSDRGRAYEQYV. CDR3 sequence (DNA): TGTGCCAGCAGCCTCCCCTCAGACAGGGGGCGAGCCTACGAGCAGTACGTC.

This clonotype came up many times. The chain is built from TRBV2 and TRBJ1-2; no clear D. V lost 2 bases and J lost 2, with 3 bases in between. From germline, CDR1 is SNHLY and CDR2 FYNNEI. The CDR3 is 12 residues long. The CDR3 loop reads CASSENNYGYTF. In nucleotides, the CDR3 is TGTGCCAGCAGTGAAAACAACTATGGCTACACCTTC. Variable domain in full (rest from reference TRBV2 and TRBJ1-2): EPEVTQTPSHQVTQMGQEVILRCVPISNHLYFYWYRQILGQKVEFLVSFYNNEISEKSEIFDDQFSVERPDGSNFTLKIRSTKLEDSAMYFCASSENNYGYTFGSGTRLTVV.

This clonotype was seen at least ten times. The chain employs TRBV12-3 or TRBV12-4 and TRBJ1-4; TRBD1 matches 10 bases. The trim removed 6 bases at V and 15 bases at J, leaving 4 bases unmatched. This CDR3 spans 11 amino acids. The CDR3 sequence: CASSPGTGVFF. The CDR3 DNA is TGTGCCAGCAGCCCCGGGACAGGGGTGTTTTTT.

About this clonotype: Just one base apart from a much larger clone, this may be a read error. This rearrangement joins TRBV11-1 to TRBJ2-3, with 8 positions matching TRBD1. The CDR3 totals 15 residues. The V gene's germline CDR1 is SGHAT and CDR2 FQDESV (reference sequence). CDR3 bases: TGTACCAGCAGCTTACCCAGGGGGCTTGGGGATACGCAGTATTTT. Translated, it gives CTSSLPRGLGDTQYF.

In its sample, this clonotype was seen many times. The V and J genes are TRBV9 and TRBJ1-2; 7 nucleotides align to TRBD1. Germline trimming cut 4 bases from V and 8 bases from J; bases unmatched to any gene: 5. Germline-derived CDR1 and CDR2 are SGDLS and YYNGEE. The CDR3 consists of 12 residues. The CDR3 spells CASSFEGGGYTF. The CDR3 region has the DNA TGTGCCAGCAGCTTCGAAGGGGGCGGCTACACCTTC.

This clonotype was detected many times. The chain is built from TRBV12-3 or TRBV12-4 and TRBJ2-5; D ambiguous. The CDR3 runs to 14 residues. Trimming cost V 6 bases and J 7 bases, with 18 bases left between them. The CDR3 DNA is TGTGCCAGCAGAACGGTCGGCGCCTTCAGGACCCAGTACTTC. This gives the protein CASRTVGAFRTQYF.

J is TRBJ2-5 and V is TRBV3-1; maybe TRBD2 (6 bases). The V gene's germline CDR1 is LGHDT and CDR2 YNNKEL (reference sequence). Trimming cost V 2 bases and J 5 bases, with 15 bases left between them. The CDR3 runs 15 residues. Here the CDR3 reads CASSQFGGIGETQYF. Written as DNA, the CDR3 is TGTGCCAGCAGCCAATTTGGGGGGATAGGGGAGACCCAGTACTTC.